Presented here are 25 T cell receptor beta chains from one specimen sequenced in a study of high-grade serous ovarian cancer treatment subgroups. The tumor samples were collected prior to definitive surgery or chemotherapy. Generated by immunoSEQ multiplex PCR, the TCRdb table keeps only in-frame clones and is missing some. The sample lists about 3,200 clones, over 55% occurring once. Material: tumor tissue. The receptor set was obtained from a human donor with high-grade serous ovarian cancer.

This clone rates as large. This chain connects TRBV5-6 to TRBJ1-1; D is undetermined. Per the germline V gene, CDR1 is SGHDT and CDR2 is YYEEEE. The length of the CDR3 is 15 residues. Trimming shortened V by 3 bases and J by 1 base, and 13 bases separated the two germline ends. CDR3 nucleotide sequence: TGTGCCAGCAGCTCGCTGGGAACGGGGAACACTGAAGCTTTCTTT. Residues: CASSSLGTGNTEAFF.

This clone was picked up a small number of times. This sequence joins TRBV7-2 and TRBJ1-1; D unclear. The V gene's germline CDR1 is SGHTA and CDR2 FQGNSA. Trimming removed 1 base from V and 3 bases from J, with 9 bases in between. This CDR3 spans 14 amino acids. CDR3 in DNA: TGTGCCAGCAGCTTAGGGCCCGGGGACACTGAAGCTTTCTTT. Amino acid sequence: CASSLGPGDTEAFF. Filled out from reference TRBV7-2 and TRBJ1-1, the complete variable domain reads GAGVSQSPSNKVTEKGKDVELRCDPISGHTALYWYRQSLGQGLEFLIYFQGNSAPDKSGLPSDRFSAERTGGSVSTLTIQRTQQEDSAVYLCASSLGPGDTEAFFGQGTRLTVV.

In its sample, this clone is medium-sized (0.01 to 0.1%). The chain joins TRBV27 to TRBJ1-1; D might be TRBD1 (5 bases). Trimming pared 2 bases from V and 1 base from J, leaving 5 bases between. Germline CDR1 reads MNHEY; CDR2 reads SMNVEV (reference sequence). This CDR3 is built from 13 residues. CDR3 loop: CASSLGANTEAFF. The CDR3 DNA reads TGTGCCAGCAGTTTAGGGGCGAACACTGAAGCTTTCTTT.

This rearrangement joins TRBV5-1 to TRBJ2-3, with D possibly TRBD2 on 5 matching bases. Germline V lookup: CDR1 SGHRS, CDR2 YFSETQ. Trimming took 4 bases from V and 3 from J, leaving 12 bases between them. The CDR3 sequence is 14 residues long. The CDR3 DNA follows: TGCGCCAGCAGCATCGGATCGGGGACAGATACGCAGTATTTT. It yields the protein CASSIGSGTDTQYF.

This clone has only a few counts. The chain carries TRBV18 and TRBJ2-6; D gene unclear. CDR1 is KGHSH, CDR2 LQKENI, per germline. The ends were cut back, 2 bases at V and 3 bases at J, with 8 bases in the middle. The CDR3 runs 15 residues. This chain's CDR3 is CASSPEVGGANVLTF. Written as DNA, the CDR3 is TGTGCCAGCTCACCAGAGGTTGGTGGGGCCAACGTCCTGACTTTC.

V is TRBV11-2 and J is TRBJ2-1; possibly TRBD1 or TRBD2 for D (6 bases each). The V gene lost 3 bases and the J gene lost 7 bases, with 28 bases spanning the gap. Looked up from germline, CDR1 is SGHAT and CDR2 is FQNNGV. The CDR3 has 19 residues. CDR3: CASSFHPPRGHVFWNEQFF. In nucleotides, the CDR3 is TGTGCCAGCAGCTTCCACCCCCCTCGGGGGCACGTCTTCTGGAATGAGCAGTTCTTC.

The chain is built from TRBV7-3 and TRBJ2-3; tentative D call: TRBD2 (6 bases). This CDR3 spans 14 amino acids. V lost 0 bases, J lost 3 bases, and 7 bases lay in between. Germline assignment: CDR1 SGHTA and CDR2 FQGTGA. The CDR3 sequence is CASSLTGGTDTQYF. DNA for the CDR3: TGTGCCAGCAGCTTAACGGGAGGAACAGATACGCAGTATTTT.

The rearrangement joins TRBV5-1 to TRBJ2-2; D ambiguous. CDR3 length: 16 residues. The V gene lost 0 bases and the J gene lost 1 base, with 10 bases spanning the gap. Germline V gene data show CDR1 as SGHRS and CDR2 as YFSETQ. CDR3 nucleotides: TGCGCCAGCAGCTTGGTTCAGAGGCAGAACACCGGGGAGCTGTTTTTT. As protein: CASSLVQRQNTGELFF.

In this sample, this clone turned up once. The chain combines TRBV6-1 with TRBJ2-1, with D perhaps matching TRBD1 (6 bases). Per the germline V gene, CDR1 is MNHNS and CDR2 is SASEGT. V was pared by 6 bases and J by 8 bases, with 14 bases between. This CDR3 comprises 13 residues. The CDR3 region is CASSARPGDEQFF. In DNA, the CDR3 is TGTGCCAGCAGCGCCAGGCCAGGGGATGAGCAGTTCTTC.

This clone was found a few times. The rearrangement uses TRBV9 and TRBJ2-3; 14 bases agree with TRBD2. CDR3 size: 17 residues. The trim removed 4 bases at V and 1 base at J, leaving 5 bases unmatched. CDR1 SGDLS and CDR2 YYNGEE come from the germline V gene. This chain's CDR3 is CASSPRLAGGGTDTQYF. In nucleotides, the CDR3 is TGTGCCAGCAGCCCCCGACTAGCGGGGGGGGGCACAGATACGCAGTATTTT.

The chain employs TRBV5-1 and TRBJ2-7, with a possible D match to TRBD2 (5 bases). V was pared by 0 bases and J by 3 bases, with 10 bases between. This CDR3 has 14 residues. Looked up from germline, CDR1 is SGHRS and CDR2 is YFSETQ. CDR3 DNA sequence: TGCGCCAGCAGCTTGGCCGGGATGATCTACGAGCAGTACTTC. Its translation is CASSLAGMIYEQYF. The complete variable domain, with remaining parts taken from reference TRBV5-1 and TRBJ2-7, reads KAGVTQTPRYLIKTRGQQVTLSCSPISGHRSVSWYQQTPGQGLQFLFEYFSETQRNKGNFPGRFSGRQFSNSRSEMNVSTLELGDSALYLCASSLAGMIYEQYFGPGTRLTVT.

Sample share makes this clone large. The chain uses TRBV19 and TRBJ1-2; D is uncertain. This CDR3 comprises 14 residues. Trimming pared 10 bases from V and 5 bases from J, leaving 20 bases between. Germline V CDR1 and CDR2: LNHDA, SQIVND (reference sequence). CDR3 nucleotide sequence: TGTGCCACCGCCAGCTGGGGTCTGGATTATGGCTACACCTTC. Protein: CATASWGLDYGYTF.

This chain links TRBV30 with TRBJ2-7; tentatively, D is TRBD2 (5 bases). V lost 2 bases to trimming and J lost 0 bases, with 8 bases between them. Germline V CDR1 and CDR2: GTSNPN, SVGIG (reference sequence). The CDR3 is made up of 13 amino acids. CDR3 sequence reads: CAWSKEDSYEQYF. In DNA, the CDR3 is TGTGCCTGGAGTAAGGAGGACTCCTACGAGCAGTACTTC.

This clone was recorded only once. The chain links TRBV4-3 to TRBJ2-5, with a weak D call TRBD2 (6 bases). The DNA end favors TRBJ2-7, so the J call may be wrong. CDR1 LGHNA and CDR2 YSLEER come from the germline V gene. The CDR3 extends over 16 amino acids. This CDR3 is CASSQDSGGTSYEQYF. CDR3 nucleotide sequence: TGCGCCAGCAGCCAAGATTCTGGGGGGACTTCCTACGAGCAGTACTTC.

By share of the sample, this clone is medium-sized. The chain joins TRBV29-1 to TRBJ1-1; no clear D. CDR3 length: 11 amino acids. V dropped 5 bases and J dropped 3 bases, with 7 bases sitting between them. Germline lookup yields CDR1 SQVTM and CDR2 ANQGSEA. CDR3 nucleotides: TGCAGCGTTAGGTTTGACACTGAAGCTTTCTTT. It encodes CSVRFDTEAFF.

The rearrangement joins TRBV2 to TRBJ2-5, with D perhaps TRBD1 or TRBD2 (5 bases each). The J call is uncertain, as TRBJ2-7 better fits the DNA end. The CDR3 has 13 amino acids. Germline CDR1 reads SNHLY; CDR2 reads FYNNEI. DNA of the CDR3: TGTGCCAGCAAGAGGGACCCTGCCTACGAGCAGTACTTC. It is translated as CASKRDPAYEQYF.

This chain links TRBV7-6 with TRBJ1-6; 10 nucleotides agree with TRBD1. Germline-derived CDR1 and CDR2 are SGHVS and FNYEAQ. The CDR3 length is 18 residues. With V trimmed by 1 base and J by 7 bases, 10 bases remained unmatched. The CDR3 sequence is CASSLVPPGQGSNSPLHF. The DNA for the CDR3 is TGTGCCAGCAGCTTAGTACCCCCGGGACAGGGGTCCAATTCACCCCTCCACTTT.

Note on this clone: A much more abundant neighbour one base away suggests this may be a read error. The rearrangement links TRBV27 to TRBJ2-2; D gene uncertain. Per the germline V gene, CDR1 is MNHEY and CDR2 is SMNVEV (reference sequence). The CDR3 sequence is 12 residues long. CDR3: CASSRPTEELFF. The CDR3 bases are TGTGCCAGCAGTAGGCCCACCGAGGAGCTGTTTTTT.

This chain links TRBV7-2 with TRBJ2-5; 10 positions match TRBD2. This CDR3 is 15 amino acids long. V lost 5 bases to trimming and J lost 2 bases; unmatched junction nucleotides: 5. Germline V gene data show CDR1 as SGHTA and CDR2 as FQGNSA. The CDR3 region has the DNA TGTGCCAGCAGCCTTGGACTAGCGGAGCAAGAGACCCAGTACTTC. It is translated as CASSLGLAEQETQYF.

This clone was detected only once. The chain carries TRBV28 and TRBJ1-2; no firm D call. Trimming cost V 8 bases and J 2 bases, with 12 bases left between them. CDR1 and CDR2 (germline): MDHEN, SYDVKM. This CDR3 comprises 13 residues. CDR3 loop: CASGRQVNYGYTF. DNA for the CDR3: TGTGCCAGCGGCAGACAAGTAAACTATGGCTACACCTTC.

CDR3 sequence: CASSNGLAGAAWYEQYF. Here the CDR3 DNA reads TGTGCCAGCAGCAATGGACTAGCGGGAGCCGCGTGGTACGAGCAGTACTTC. The chain is built from TRBV5-8 and TRBJ2-7; 13 nucleotides line up with TRBD2. Germline V lookup: CDR1 SGHTS, CDR2 YDEGEE. CDR3 length: 17 residues. The J segment lost 4 bases and the V segment lost 4 bases, leaving 11 bases of the junction unmatched. Full variable domain (missing parts from reference TRBV5-8 and TRBJ2-7): EAGVTQSPTHLIKTRGQQATLRCSPISGHTSVYWYQQALGLGLQFLLWYDEGEERNRGNFPPRFSGRQFPNYSSELNVNALELEDSALYLCASSNGLAGAAWYEQYFGPGTRLTVT.

The CDR3 region has the DNA TGTGCCAGCAGCTTAGTATCTAGCACAGATACGCAGTATTTT. Protein: CASSLVSSTDTQYF. The chain has TRBV7-2 and TRBJ2-3, with D unclear. Germline CDR1 reads SGHTA; CDR2 reads FQGNSA. The germline V and J ends were trimmed by 1 base and 0 bases, with 5 bases remaining between them. The CDR3 loop spans 14 amino acids.

Concerning this clone itself: Compared with germline, one end of the junction differs, possibly owing to a read error. V is TRBV2 and J is TRBJ1-1, with D tentatively TRBD1 (5 bases). Germline CDR1 and CDR2: SNHLY and FYNNEI. The CDR3 spans 15 residues. The CDR3 DNA reads TGTGCCAGCGGTGAGTGGCAGGGCTCGAACACTGAAGCTTTCTTT. Translation gives CASGEWQGSNTEAFF.

V gene TRBV4-3 combines with J gene TRBJ1-1; D may be TRBD1 (6 bases). V dropped 0 bases and J dropped 2 bases, with 13 bases sitting between them. The CDR3 spans 16 residues. The germline V gene has CDR1 LGHNA and CDR2 YSLEER. The CDR3 loop is CASSQDVRGPNTEAFF. The DNA for the CDR3 is TGCGCCAGCAGCCAAGATGTCAGGGGACCTAACACTGAAGCTTTCTTT.

In this sample, this clone turned up once. The chain has TRBV7-3 and TRBJ1-1; 7 bases match TRBD1. Germline CDR1 is SGHTA and CDR2 is FQGTGA. Trimming at V came to 4 bases and at J to 4 bases, leaving 6 bases not matched to a gene. The length of the CDR3 is 14 residues. CDR3 loop: CASSSQGGSTEAFF. The CDR3 DNA follows: TGTGCCAGCAGCTCCCAGGGGGGAAGCACTGAAGCTTTCTTT.